This entry features one T cell receptor (beta chain) sequence. Its antigen is still unknown. The sample comes from a study of cytomegalovirus exposure and HLA in healthy donors. CDR3 size: 13 residues. The germline V gene encodes CDR1 SGHVS and CDR2 FNYEAQ. V lost 2 bases and J lost 5, with 7 bases in between. The repertoire was sequenced with immunoSEQ multiplex PCR; TCRdb's copy has only in-frame clones and lacks some. The profile shows 90,000 or so clones, 85% of them singletons. Study findings and constraints: The study labeled around 160 TCR beta chains cytomegalovirus-associated. Diagnosis of cytomegalovirus status made by the classifier reportedly showed high specificity and sensitivity. TCR clusters originating in the first cohort tended to co-occur in the 120 validation repertoires, according to a later analysis. Among the CMV-associated chains, three were confirmed in vitro as specific for CMV antigens.

This sequence was found in a man between 18 and 35 years old in good health and CMV-seropositive. The V call is TRBV7-6, the J call TRBJ2-1; TRBD2 is a possible D gene (5 bases). Sequences were obtained from PBMCs. Written as DNA, the CDR3 is TGTGCCAGCAGCTTATCGGAGGACAATGAGCAGTTCTTC. Translating it yields CASSLSEDNEQFF.